This T cell receptor beta chain derives from a study of cytomegalovirus exposure and HLA in healthy donors. Primers: 60 Vbeta forward and 13 Jbeta reverse. Clones were sequenced by immunoSEQ multiplex PCR, and TCRdb holds only the in-frame ones, with some missing. This sample carries 310,000 or so clones, 85% to 90% of them seen once, and the ten largest clones take approximately 2.4%. Comments on this clone: One junction end disagrees with the germline gene, perhaps due to a read error.

Germline V CDR1 and CDR2: SEHNR, FQNEAQ (reference sequence). The length of the CDR3 is 12 residues. The sequenced sample consisted of PBMCs. This TCR was recovered from a woman aged 18-29 years in good health and CMV-seronegative. The chain links TRBV7-9 to TRBJ1-1; D is uncertain. The CDR3 loop is CSSRLVYTEAFF. CDR3 coding DNA: TGTTCCAGCAGGCTAGTTTACACTGAAGCTTTCTTT.